These 19 T cell receptor beta chains were all obtained from the same sample, sequenced in a study of CD8 T cells in ankylosing spondylitis. TCRdb fed the 5' RACE reads into MiXCR, producing one record per CDR3 protein. Altogether roughly 150,000 distinct CDR3 sequences are present, just under 7.5% being singletons, with the ten largest covering roughly 12%. Sequencing was carried out using blood, either unsorted or a sorted T cell fraction (not recorded which). Source of these receptors: a female donor with ankylosing spondylitis or in good health (not recorded which).

This clonotype occurred many times. The chain is built from TRBV12-3 or TRBV12-4 and TRBJ1-5; 7 bases agree with TRBD1. V lost 5 bases to trimming and J lost 15 bases; unmatched junction nucleotides: 13. The CDR3 consists of 13 residues. CDR3 protein: CASSRDSQTGPHF. The CDR3 DNA reads TGTGCCAGCAGTCGGGACAGTCAAACGGGTCCGCATTTT.

At least ten counts were recorded for this clonotype. This chain connects TRBV20-1 to TRBJ2-2; TRBD2 matches at 11 bases. The CDR3 is 17 residues long. In germline, CDR1 is DFQATT, CDR2 SNEGSKA (reference sequence). Trimming cost V 6 bases and J 4 bases; bases outside gene matches: 13. The CDR3 reads CSAPDKLAGGPTGELFF. The DNA of the CDR3 is TGCAGTGCCCCCGACAAGTTAGCGGGGGGGCCCACCGGGGAGCTGTTTTTT.

This clonotype was found many times. The chain links TRBV29-1 to TRBJ1-2, with 7 bases aligning to TRBD1. V lost 7 bases to trimming and J lost 4 bases; unmatched junction nucleotides: 9. Germline assignment: CDR1 SQVTM and CDR2 ANQGSEA. The CDR3 contains 13 residues. CDR3 nucleotides: TGCAGCGCCGGACAGGCCCGAGCCTATGGCTACACCTTC. Translating it yields CSAGQARAYGYTF.

The V and J genes are TRBV28 and TRBJ1-5, with D tentatively TRBD1 (5 bases). CDR1 and CDR2 (germline): MDHEN, SYDVKM. This CDR3 has 15 residues. V gave up 2 bases and J gave up 2 bases, with 10 bases separating them. The CDR3 region has the DNA TGTGCCAGCAGTTTACAGGGATTTGGCAATCAGCCCCAGCATTTT. Amino acids: CASSLQGFGNQPQHF.

The sample holds many counts of this clonotype. The gene calls are TRBV27 and TRBJ2-3, with 11 bases lining up with TRBD2. V gave up 6 bases and J gave up 2 bases; unmatched junction bases: 4. CDR1 and CDR2 from the germline V gene are MNHEY and SMNVEV (reference sequence). The CDR3 runs 15 residues. CDR3 sequence (DNA): TGTGCCAGCAGCCCGGGACTAGCGGCCACAGATACGCAGTATTTT. Its protein is CASSPGLAATDTQYF.

V is TRBV6-1 and J is TRBJ1-1; possible D gene TRBD1, 6 bases. This CDR3 has 14 residues. Germline values: CDR1 MNHNS, CDR2 SASEGT. The ends were cut back, 7 bases at V and 0 bases at J, with 12 bases in the middle. The CDR3 DNA sequence: TGTGCCAGCATCCAGGGGACTCTGAACACTGAAGCTTTCTTT. Protein sequence: CASIQGTLNTEAFF.

Many counts were recorded for this clonotype. This sequence joins TRBV5-4 and TRBJ2-2; 9 bases map to TRBD1. The junction had 4 bases not matched to a gene; V was cut back by 4 bases and J by 3 bases. Germline V gene sequence: CDR1 SGHNT, CDR2 YYREEE (reference sequence). The CDR3 runs 15 residues. DNA of the CDR3: TGTGCCAGCAGCAAGACAGGGGGGGACACCGGGGAGCTGTTTTTT. This translates into CASSKTGGDTGELFF.

This clonotype was picked up many times. The genes are TRBV6-1 and TRBJ2-2, with a tentative D call TRBD2 (6 bases). CDR3 length equals 14 residues. V dropped 7 bases and J dropped 4 bases, with 13 bases sitting between them. CDR1 is MNHNS and CDR2 is SASEGT in the germline V gene. CDR3 amino acids: CASIGGSGTGELFF. CDR3 DNA sequence: TGTGCCAGCATTGGGGGGTCGGGCACCGGGGAGCTGTTTTTT.

This clonotype was seen repeatedly, ten times or more. This chain connects TRBV6-5 to TRBJ1-2; D possibly corresponds to TRBD1 (5 bases). CDR1 is MNHEY and CDR2 is SVGAGI in the germline V gene. Trimming removed 2 bases at V and 7 bases at J, with 11 bases between. CDR3 length: 13 amino acids. The CDR3 DNA is TGTGCCAGCAGTTACGGGGGGAGGAGTGGCTACACCTTC. Its protein product is CASSYGGRSGYTF.

This clonotype was recorded many times. The chain couples TRBV12-3 or TRBV12-4 to TRBJ1-1, with D hard to call. This CDR3 is built from 15 residues. V was pared by 6 bases and J by 0 bases, with 14 bases between. The CDR3 loop is CASSPGGPMNTEAFF. The DNA for the CDR3 is TGTGCCAGCAGCCCAGGAGGGCCCATGAACACTGAAGCTTTCTTT.

There are many counts of this clonotype. This rearrangement joins TRBV2 to TRBJ2-7; TRBD1 aligns across 7 bases. The CDR3 covers 13 residues. The ends lost 3 bases at V and 2 bases at J; junction bases unmatched: 1. Looked up from germline, CDR1 is SNHLY and CDR2 is FYNNEI. The CDR3, as DNA: TGTGCCAGCAGTGAGGGACAGACCTACGAGCAGTACTTC. Protein sequence: CASSEGQTYEQYF.

This rearrangement joins TRBV4-2 to TRBJ2-5; 15 positions agree with TRBD2. The CDR3 contains 16 residues. Unmatched junction bases numbered 1, after V lost 0 bases and J lost 5 bases. Germline V gives CDR1 LGHNA, CDR2 YNFKEQ. In nucleotides, the CDR3 is TGTGCCAGCAGCCAAGAAGGGACTAGCGGGGGGGAGACCCAGTACTTC. This translates into CASSQEGTSGGETQYF.

This clonotype was picked up many times. J is TRBJ1-1 and V is TRBV29-1; 8 bases are shared with TRBD1. Germline assignment: CDR1 SQVTM and CDR2 ANQGSEA. This CDR3 is 13 amino acids long. The V and J ends lost 7 bases and 4 bases, in that order; junction bases with no gene match: 8. The CDR3 here is CSAAGGWGTEAFF. Here the CDR3 DNA reads TGCAGCGCCGCAGGGGGCTGGGGCACTGAAGCTTTCTTT.

The table lists this clonotype with a few counts. The rearrangement uses TRBV11-2 and TRBJ2-1; TRBD2 matches 11 bases. Unmatched junction bases numbered 0, after V lost 1 base and J lost 7 bases. CDR1 is SGHAT, CDR2 FQNNGV, per germline. The CDR3 has 14 amino acids. This CDR3 reads CASSLASGGNEQFF. CDR3 nucleotide sequence: TGTGCCAGCAGCTTAGCTAGCGGGGGGAATGAGCAGTTCTTC.

This clonotype was counted ten times or more. The rearrangement joins TRBV10-3 to TRBJ1-2; 11 positions match TRBD1. Per the germline V gene, CDR1 is ENHRY and CDR2 is SYGVKD. This CDR3 has 13 residues. V shed 6 bases, J shed 8 bases, and the junction held 5 bases outside the gene matches. The DNA for the CDR3 is TGTGCCATCAGGACGGGACAGGGGGGCGGCTACACCTTC. Its protein product is CAIRTGQGGGYTF.

This clonotype was seen repeatedly, ten times or more. The V and J genes are TRBV4-1 and TRBJ2-1; D possibly corresponds to TRBD2 (6 bases). V shed 0 bases and J shed 2 bases, with 14 bases lying between them. The germline gives CDR1 MGHRA, CDR2 YSYEKL. The CDR3 extends over 17 amino acids. CDR3 loop: CASSQEWGTGAYNEQFF. CDR3 nucleotides: TGCGCCAGCAGCCAAGAATGGGGAACGGGGGCCTACAATGAGCAGTTCTTC.

This clonotype has only a few counts. The V and J genes are TRBV19 and TRBJ1-1, with D possibly matching TRBD1 (6 bases). Trimming took 5 bases from V and 1 from J, leaving 11 bases between them. CDR1 and CDR2 (germline): LNHDA, SQIVND (reference sequence). This CDR3 contains 14 residues. This CDR3 is CASSGGQSNTEAFF. CDR3 coding DNA: TGTGCCAGTAGTGGAGGACAGTCGAACACTGAAGCTTTCTTT.

This clonotype was seen many times. The chain recombines TRBV3-1 with TRBJ2-2; D is undetermined. Germline CDR1 LGHDT, CDR2 YNNKEL (reference sequence). The CDR3 has 16 residues. The V end lost 2 bases, the J end lost 3 bases, and 13 bases lay between the germline ends. CDR3 in amino acids: CASSQRASHDTGELFF. CDR3 coding DNA: TGTGCCAGCAGCCAACGTGCCAGCCACGACACCGGGGAGCTGTTTTTT.

This clonotype was seen many times. The chain couples TRBV24-1 to TRBJ1-5; D is ambiguous. Trimming removed 3 bases at V and 4 bases at J, with 3 bases between. The germline V gene has CDR1 KGHDR and CDR2 SFDVKD. There are 12 residues in the CDR3. The CDR3 bases are TGTGCCACCAGTGATATAAATCAGCCCCAGCATTTT. This encodes CATSDINQPQHF.